The sequence of this TCR beta chain was determined in a study of T cell changes during pregnancy in multiple sclerosis. Repertoires were generated with immunoSEQ multiplex PCR, while TCRdb's copy carries only in-frame clones and drops some. The sample consists of around 50,000 clones, around 92% of them appearing once. The V and J ends lost 0 bases and 2 bases respectively, with 13 bases between them. The CDR3 runs 16 residues. Germline-derived CDR1 and CDR2 are SGDLS and YYNGEE. The chain employs TRBV9 and TRBJ2-3; D perhaps matches TRBD1 (6 bases). The TCR sequence derives from a female donor with multiple sclerosis, enrolled in a pregnancy study. Sequenced here: CD4+ T cells from peripheral blood mononuclear cells, sampled after pregnancy. The CDR3 region is CASSVAGQPTTDTQYF. In DNA, the CDR3 is TGTGCCAGCAGCGTAGCCGGACAGCCAACCACAGATACGCAGTATTTT.